This T cell receptor beta chain originates from a study of blood T cell repertoires in COVID-19. The age range of participants was 18 to 89 years, with residence in about two dozen US areas. Measured with immunoSEQ multiplex PCR; TCRdb has only the in-frame clones, and not every one. Among over 250,000 clones listed, around 87% were seen once. The germline CDR1 and CDR2 sequences are LGHDT and YNNKEL (reference sequence). Trimming at V came to 4 bases and at J to 1 base, leaving 18 bases not matched to a gene. The CDR3 has 19 residues. The chain carries TRBV3-1 (or the pseudogene TRBV3-2) and TRBJ2-7; TRBD2 agrees at 8 bases. The sequence came from a woman aged 25 to 39 who had recovered from COVID-19. Sequences were obtained from PBMCs or T cells enriched from blood (not recorded which). The CDR3 DNA follows: TGTGCCAGCAGCCTTTCGGGACTAGACTTTCGAACCCATTCCTACGAGCAGTACTTC. Amino acids: CASSLSGLDFRTHSYEQYF.